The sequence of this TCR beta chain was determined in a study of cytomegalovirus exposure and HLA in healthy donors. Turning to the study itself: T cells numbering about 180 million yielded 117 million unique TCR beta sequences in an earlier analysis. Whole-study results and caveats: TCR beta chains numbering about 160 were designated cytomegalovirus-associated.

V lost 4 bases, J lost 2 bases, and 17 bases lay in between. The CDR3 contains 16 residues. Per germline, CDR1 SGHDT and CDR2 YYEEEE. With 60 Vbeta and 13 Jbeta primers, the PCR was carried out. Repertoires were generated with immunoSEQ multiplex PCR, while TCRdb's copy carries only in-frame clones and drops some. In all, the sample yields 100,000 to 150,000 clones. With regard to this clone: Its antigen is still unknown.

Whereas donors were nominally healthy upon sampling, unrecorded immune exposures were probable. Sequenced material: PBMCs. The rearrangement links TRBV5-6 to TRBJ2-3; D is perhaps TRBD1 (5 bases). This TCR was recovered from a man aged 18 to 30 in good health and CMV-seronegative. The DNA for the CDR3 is TGTGCCAGCAGCCCAATCCGGCGACAGTACACAGATACGCAGTATTTT. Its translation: CASSPIRRQYTDTQYF.